This entry concerns a single TCR beta chain. The antigen is undetermined. This specimen belongs to a study of blood T cells in healthy people across ages. The V and J ends lost 6 bases and 0 bases respectively, with 11 bases between them. The CDR3 loop spans 14 amino acids. CDR1 is SNHLY, CDR2 FYNNEI, per germline. Study-wide points: Using unsorted PBMCs precluded a conclusive naive versus antigen-experienced comparison. Donors of long life had a larger count of naive CD4+ cells and greater diversity than aged donors.

Staff drew ten milliliters of peripheral blood from each donor. Each sample used at least 6.5 million PBMCs. A J-beta primer mix and a sample-barcoded 5' primer were used in a second PCR of about 7 to 12 cycles. TCRdb independently ran MiXCR on the 5' RACE reads; one entry per CDR3 protein. The data show roughly 730,000 distinct CDR3 sequences, roughly three fifths seen once. This clonotype was obtained from a man aged 40-49 years in good health. The sequenced sample was blood. This chain uses TRBV2 with TRBJ1-2; D is undetermined. Here the CDR3 DNA reads TGTGCCAGCAGCGGTGGATCGTCTAACTATGGCTACACCTTC. Protein sequence: CASSGGSSNYGYTF.